This T cell receptor (beta chain) is drawn from a study of blood T cell repertoires in COVID-19. Study summary: COVID-19 samples, acute and convalescent, were from the United States, Italy and Spain. Sample material is recorded as cDNA or gDNA derived from T cells, B-cell-depleted T cells, or PBMCs.

Source study methods: Estimates of nucleated cell counts were drawn from the amplification of reference gene primers. TCRdb's table, derived via immunoSEQ multiplex PCR, lists solely in-frame clones and lacks some. From that table come the V and J calls and clone size; the DNA was used to work out D and trimming. The sample holds about 180,000 clones; 65% to 85% are singletons and the top ten take less than 3.5%. V shed 4 bases and J 6 bases; nucleotides not matched to a gene: 5. Germline CDR1 is SGHRS and CDR2 is YFSETQ. The CDR3 has 13 residues. V and J are TRBV5-1 and TRBJ2-3, with 7 bases lining up with TRBD1. The TCR originated in a woman aged 60-70 years with acute or convalescent COVID-19. Sequenced material: peripheral blood. The CDR3 DNA follows: TGCGCCAGCAGCAAGGGGGCGCCTGATACGCAGTATTTT. Protein sequence: CASSKGAPDTQYF.